This T cell receptor beta chain was identified in a study of Ad26.COV2.S vaccination and SARS-CoV-2 variants. This clone was observed once. Treatment in this sample: approximately 18 received Ad26.COV2.S at low or high dose, single or two shots; about 5 received placebo; per-sample allocation not given. The study sampled participants on day 63 after the first vaccine or placebo injection. Method: immunoSEQ multiplex PCR; TCRdb's copy keeps in-frame clones and lacks some. The data show hundreds of thousands of clones, around nine tenths seen once. Germline V gives CDR1 SGHRS, CDR2 YFSETQ. V lost 0 bases and J lost 2, with 6 bases in between. The CDR3 covers 14 residues.

The receptor's source is a person between 18 and 60 years old who received the Ad26.COV2.S COVID-19 vaccine or a placebo. Here the sequenced sample was peripheral blood, taken in a trial of Ad26.COV2.S vaccine versus placebo. V is TRBV5-1 and J is TRBJ1-5; D is undetermined. CDR3 nucleotide sequence: TGCGCCAGCAGCTTGGATGGGGGCAATCAGCCCCAGCATTTT. Translated: CASSLDGGNQPQHF.